This T cell receptor (beta chain) is from a study of T cells in tumors after PD-1 blockade. Study-wide points: Expanded exhausted CD8+ clones after therapy were mostly novel clonotypes.

Tumor biopsies came from the same primary tumor site before and after PD-1 blockade. Sequencing was performed with immunoSEQ multiplex PCR; in TCRdb, only in-frame clones are kept and a portion is missing. The table includes around 4,800 clones, around 70% detected once. Regarding this clone: Its target is not known.

Germline V CDR1 and CDR2: SGHDT, YYEEEE. Unmatched junction bases numbered 10, after V lost 2 bases and J lost 5 bases. The CDR3 runs 16 residues. This chain connects TRBV5-6 to TRBJ2-7; TRBD1 agrees at 10 bases. The TCR sequence derives from a human donor with basal cell carcinoma. Sequenced material: tumor tissue, taken before anti-PD-1 treatment. CDR3 in amino acids: CASSLGQGVILHEQYF. DNA of the CDR3: TGTGCCAGCAGCTTAGGACAGGGGGTGATTCTTCACGAGCAGTACTTC.